This T cell receptor (beta chain) was found in a study of blood T cell repertoires in COVID-19. Whole-study context: COVID-19 samples, acute and convalescent, were from the United States, Italy and Spain. T cells, B-cell-depleted T cells, or PBMCs provided the cDNA or gDNA that served as material.

While infection was still active, Seattle patients were enrolled and then followed longitudinally. As handled by the study authors: Reference gene primer amplification gave nucleated cell count estimates. Sequencing was performed with immunoSEQ multiplex PCR; in TCRdb, only in-frame clones are kept and a portion is missing. V, J and clone size are those of that table, while D and trimming were read from the DNA. Altogether a few hundred thousand clones are present, approximately 87% being singletons, with the ten largest covering more than 9%. Sequences were obtained from peripheral blood. The TCR originated in a woman aged 30 to 39 with COVID-19, enrolled during active disease.

CDR3 DNA: TGCGCCAGCAGCCAGACGACCCGGGGGGGAGCTTTCTTT. It codes for CASSQTTRGGAFF. This sequence joins TRBV4-1 and TRBJ1-1, with TRBD1 as a possible D gene (5 bases). The V gene lost 3 bases and the J gene lost 10 bases, with 15 bases spanning the gap. The CDR3 is made up of 13 amino acids. Germline V CDR1 and CDR2: MGHRA, YSYEKL.